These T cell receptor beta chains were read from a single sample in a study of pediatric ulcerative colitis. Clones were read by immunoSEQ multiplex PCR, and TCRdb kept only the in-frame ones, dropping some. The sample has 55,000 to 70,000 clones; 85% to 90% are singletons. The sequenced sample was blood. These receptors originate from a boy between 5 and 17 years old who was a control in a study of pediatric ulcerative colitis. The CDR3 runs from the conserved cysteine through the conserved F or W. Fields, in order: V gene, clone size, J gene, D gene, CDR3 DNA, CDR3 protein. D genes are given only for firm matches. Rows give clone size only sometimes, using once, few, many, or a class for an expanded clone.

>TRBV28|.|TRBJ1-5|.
TGTGCCAGCAGCCCCGACGGCGGGGGCAATCAGCCCCAGCATTTT
CASSPDGGGNQPQHF
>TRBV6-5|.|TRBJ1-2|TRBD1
TGTGCCAGCAGTTACCGGACAGGGTATGGCTACACCTTC
CASSYRTGYGYTF
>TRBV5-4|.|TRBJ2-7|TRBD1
TGTGCCAGCAGCTTCACAGGGGGCCGTCCGCAGTACTTC
CASSFTGGRPQYF
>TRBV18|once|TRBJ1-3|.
TGTGCCAGCTCACCAGAACGGACCTCTGGAAACACCATATATTTT
CASSPERTSGNTIYF
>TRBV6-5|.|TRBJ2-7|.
TGTGCCAGCAGTTACGGCCGAGTCTCGTACGAGCAGTACTTC
CASSYGRVSYEQYF
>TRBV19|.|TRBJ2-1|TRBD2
TGTGCCAGTAGCCGTCCCTCCGGGAGGGCCCGTACGTCCAATGAGCAGTTCTTC
CASSRPSGRARTSNEQFF
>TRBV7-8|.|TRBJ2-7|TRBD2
TGTGCCAGCAGCCCCGTATTAGCGGGAGGCGAATATTCCTACGAGCAGTACTTC
CASSPVLAGGEYSYEQYF
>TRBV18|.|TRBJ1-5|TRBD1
TGTGCCAGCTCGCCCGGGACAGCAAGCAATCAGCCCCAGCATTTT
CASSPGTASNQPQHF
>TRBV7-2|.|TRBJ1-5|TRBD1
TGTGCCAGCAGCTCACAGGGGCGACAGCCCCAGCATTTT
CASSSQGRQPQHF
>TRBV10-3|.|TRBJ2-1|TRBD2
TGTGCCATCACTCGGGGGACTAGCCTCGGGGAGCAGTTCTTC
CAITRGTSLGEQFF
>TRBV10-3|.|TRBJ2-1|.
TGTGCCATCCAATCGGACAAATTAGACACCAATGAGCAGTTCTTC
CAIQSDKLDTNEQFF
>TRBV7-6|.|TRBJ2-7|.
TGTGCCAGCAGCTTAGGAGGAGCGGGCCTCGCTTACGAGCAGTACTTC
CASSLGGAGLAYEQYF
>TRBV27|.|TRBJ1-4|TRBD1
TGTGCCAGCAGCGGGACAGCAACTAATGAAAAACTGTTTTTT
CASSGTATNEKLFF
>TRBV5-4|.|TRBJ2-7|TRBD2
TGTGCCAGCACCCAAGGCCCAACTGGCGGGAGTCACAACGAGCAGTACTTC
CASTQGPTGGSHNEQYF
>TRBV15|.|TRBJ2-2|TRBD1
TGTGCCACACAAACAGGGGGCTCTGCCGGGGAGCTGTTTTTT
CATQTGGSAGELFF
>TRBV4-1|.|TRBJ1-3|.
TGCGCCAGCAGCCAAGATGCGGGGGCGACGGGAAACACCATATATTTT
CASSQDAGATGNTIYF
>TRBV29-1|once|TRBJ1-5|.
TGCAGCGTTGCATTGGGGGTTGATCAGCCCCAGCATTTT
CSVALGVDQPQHF
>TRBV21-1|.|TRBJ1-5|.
TGTGCCAGCAGCAAAAGGGAGAGTAGAGCATCAGCTCAGCCCCAGCATTTT
CASSKRESRASAQPQHF
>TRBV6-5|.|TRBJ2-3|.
TGTGCCACCTCGACTGCAGATACGCAGTATTTT
CATSTADTQYF
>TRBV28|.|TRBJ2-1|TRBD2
TGTGCCAGCAGTTTATCCAGCGGGAGCTCCTACAATGAGCAGTTCTTC
CASSLSSGSSYNEQFF
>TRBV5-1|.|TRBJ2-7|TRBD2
TGCGCCAGCAGCTTGGCAGCGGGGGAGTACGAGCAGTACTTC
CASSLAAGEYEQYF
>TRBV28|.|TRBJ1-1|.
TGTGCCAGCAGTCCCCTAGGGGGGGCCATGAACACTGAAGCTTTCTTT
CASSPLGGAMNTEAFF
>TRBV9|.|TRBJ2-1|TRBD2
TGTGCCAGCAGCGTATCCCTGGGACTAGCGGGACCGGAGCGGGGTATTTACAATGAGCAGTTCTTC
CASSVSLGLAGPERGIYNEQFF
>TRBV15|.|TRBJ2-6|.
TGTGCCACCAGCACCATAACAGTCTCTGGGGCCAACGTCCTGACTTTC
CATSTITVSGANVLTF
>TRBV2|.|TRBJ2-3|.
TGTGCCAGCATAAACCCCAAAGCAAACACAGATACGCAGTATTTT
CASINPKANTDTQYF
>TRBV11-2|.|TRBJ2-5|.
TGTGCCAGCAGCTTAGGGACAGAAGAGACCCAGTACTTC
CASSLGTEETQYF
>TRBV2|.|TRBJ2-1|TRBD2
TGTGCCAGCACGGGACTAGCGGGTTACAATGAGCAGTTCTTC
CASTGLAGYNEQFF
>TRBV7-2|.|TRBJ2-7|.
TGTGCCAGCAGCCCTGAAAGGGTGGTATTCGAGCAGTACTTC
CASSPERVVFEQYF
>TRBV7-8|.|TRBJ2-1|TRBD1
TGTGCCAGCAGCCCGGACAGGTGGTTCATCTTTTGGAATGAGCAGTTCTTC
CASSPDRWFIFWNEQFF
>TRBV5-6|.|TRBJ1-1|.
TGTGCCAGCAGCTTGGTGGTACAGGAGAACACTGAAGCTTTCTTT
CASSLVVQENTEAFF
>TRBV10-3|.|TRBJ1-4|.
TGTGCCATCAGTGAGTCCGGCGGATTGAGGGAAAAACTGTTTTTT
CAISESGGLREKLFF
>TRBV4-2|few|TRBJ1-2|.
TGTGCCAGCAGCCAAGATCTCTGGTTAGGGTCCAACTATGGCTACACCTTC
CASSQDLWLGSNYGYTF
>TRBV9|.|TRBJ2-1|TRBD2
TGTGCCAGCAGCGTAGCCGGGACTAGCGGCCACTCTGGCTATGAGCAGTTCTTC
CASSVAGTSGHSGYEQFF
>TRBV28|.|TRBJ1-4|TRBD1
TGTGCCAGCAGGGGAACAGGGGGGGCGAATGAAAAACTGTTTTTT
CASRGTGGANEKLFF
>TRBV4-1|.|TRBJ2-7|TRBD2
TGCGCCAGCAGCCAAGATGGACTAGCGGGAAACTTCTACGAGCAGTACTTC
CASSQDGLAGNFYEQYF
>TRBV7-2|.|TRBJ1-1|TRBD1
TGTGCCAGCAGTTTATTGACAGGGGAGAACACTGAAGCTTTCTTT
CASSLLTGENTEAFF
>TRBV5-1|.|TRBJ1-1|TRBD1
TGCGCCAGAATTCCCAAGACAGGGACGGACACTGAAGCTTTCTTT
CARIPKTGTDTEAFF
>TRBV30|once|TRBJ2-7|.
TGTGCCTGGAGTGTACTAAGGGGTCCCGAGCAGTACTTC
CAWSVLRGPEQYF
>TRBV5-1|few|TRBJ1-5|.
TGCGCCAGCAGCTTGGCCGGCAGGGGAAGTGAGCCCCAGCATTTT
CASSLAGRGSEPQHF
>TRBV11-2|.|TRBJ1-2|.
TGTGCCAGCAGCTCCACAGGGCGGGCTGGCTACACCTTC
CASSSTGRAGYTF
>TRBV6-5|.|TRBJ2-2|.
TGTGCCAGCAGTTACCCACAGGGTAACGGGGAGCTGTTTTTT
CASSYPQGNGELFF
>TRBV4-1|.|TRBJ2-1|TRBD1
TGCGCCAGCAGCCAAGAATGGACAGGGAGAAGTGAGCAGTTCTTC
CASSQEWTGRSEQFF